The 10 T cell receptor beta chains in this list originate from one sample, sequenced in a study of early T cells in non-severe SARS-CoV-2 infection. TCRdb called the 5' RACE reads again in MiXCR, with one record for every CDR3 protein. Here the sample spans about 83,000 distinct CDR3 sequences, about 10% being singletons. The input for sequencing was whole blood, taken at baseline. The receptors come from an adult who was a healthcare worker with PCR-confirmed SARS-CoV-2 infection or an uninfected control (not recorded which).

This clonotype was seen ten or more times. The chain carries TRBV3-1 and TRBJ2-1; D is ambiguous. The CDR3 has 16 amino acids. V was trimmed by 2 bases and J by 7 bases, leaving 18 bases between them. Germline loops: CDR1 LGHDT, CDR2 YNNKEL (reference sequence). The chain's CDR3 is CASSQRRAPQGNEQFF. The CDR3 DNA sequence: TGTGCCAGCAGCCAACGGCGCGCCCCCCAAGGAAATGAGCAGTTCTTC.

This clonotype occurred a few times. The chain joins TRBV11-2 to TRBJ1-1, with D tentatively TRBD1 (6 bases). CDR1 is SGHAT, CDR2 FQNNGV, per germline. There are 14 residues in the CDR3. V dropped 5 bases and J dropped 3 bases, with 13 bases sitting between them. CDR3 protein: CASSRKGGYTEAFF. In DNA form, the CDR3 reads TGTGCCAGCAGCAGAAAGGGGGGATACACTGAAGCTTTCTTT.

This clonotype showed up many times. The chain is built from TRBV5-5 and TRBJ1-1, with D maybe TRBD1 (5 bases). Trimming removed 4 bases from V and 6 bases from J, with 19 bases in between. The germline gives CDR1 SGHKS, CDR2 YYEKEE (reference sequence). This CDR3 comprises 15 residues. CDR3 loop: CASSPSSRGSAEAFF. The DNA for the CDR3 is TGTGCCAGCAGCCCCTCATCCCGGGGGTCCGCTGAAGCTTTCTTT.

This clonotype was picked up a small number of times. The chain links TRBV7-2 to TRBJ2-3, with D maybe TRBD2 (6 bases). In germline, CDR1 is SGHTA, CDR2 FQGNSA. With 7 bases removed from V and 3 bases from J, the gap between germline ends came to 14 bases. This CDR3 is 14 amino acids long. CDR3 bases: TGTGCCAGCAAGGAGGGCTACGGGACAGATACGCAGTATTTT. Encoded protein: CASKEGYGTDTQYF.

This clonotype was detected a few times. The genes are TRBV2 and TRBJ2-7; possible D gene TRBD1, 6 bases. The CDR3 has 12 amino acids. V lost 7 bases, J lost 6 bases, and 13 bases lay in between. Germline V gene data show CDR1 as SNHLY and CDR2 as FYNNEI. The CDR3 DNA reads TGTGCCAGCATCGAAACAGGGATCGAGCAGTACTTC. Its protein is CASIETGIEQYF.

This chain links TRBV12-3 or TRBV12-4 with TRBJ2-5; D uncertain. This CDR3 has 13 amino acids. Trimming shortened V by 3 bases and J by 2 bases, and 7 bases separated the two germline ends. For the CDR3, the DNA is TGTGCCAGCAGTTTTCAGATTCAAGAGACCCAGTACTTC. Protein: CASSFQIQETQYF.

This clonotype occurred many times. This chain uses TRBV18 with TRBJ2-2; 9 bases agree with TRBD1. The trim removed 3 bases at V and 3 bases at J, leaving 5 bases unmatched. The CDR3 sequence is 16 residues long. The germline gives CDR1 KGHSH, CDR2 LQKENI. CDR3 residues: CASSPPHRGHTGELFF. CDR3 bases: TGTGCCAGCTCACCCCCCCACAGGGGGCACACCGGGGAGCTGTTTTTT.

This clonotype was detected ten times or more. This chain links TRBV10-1 with TRBJ2-5, with a tentative D call TRBD2 (6 bases). CDR3 size: 15 residues. Trimming took 0 bases from V and 4 from J, leaving 12 bases between them. Germline loops: CDR1 WNHNN, CDR2 SYGVQD (reference sequence). The CDR3 spells CASSESRGTGETQYF. CDR3 DNA sequence: TGCGCCAGCAGTGAGTCCCGCGGGACTGGAGAGACCCAGTACTTC.

Ten or more counts support this clonotype. The chain uses TRBV7-2 and TRBJ2-1; 9 bases match TRBD2. The CDR3 has 16 residues. Germline V CDR1 and CDR2: SGHTA, FQGNSA. V was pared by 4 bases and J by 10 bases, with 14 bases of the junction left unmatched. In DNA, the CDR3 is TGTGCCAGCAGCTCCCTGAGCGGGAGGTCGATTGGGGAGCAGTTCTTC. Translation: CASSSLSGRSIGEQFF.

The chain carries TRBV7-3 and TRBJ2-2; 7 bases match TRBD1. Germline values: CDR1 SGHTA, CDR2 FQGTGA. The CDR3 has 16 amino acids. J lost 2 bases, V lost 5 bases, and 8 bases had no gene match. CDR3 sequence: CASSTRQGSNTGELFF. In DNA, the CDR3 is TGTGCCAGCAGCACTAGACAGGGTTCTAACACCGGGGAGCTGTTTTTT.